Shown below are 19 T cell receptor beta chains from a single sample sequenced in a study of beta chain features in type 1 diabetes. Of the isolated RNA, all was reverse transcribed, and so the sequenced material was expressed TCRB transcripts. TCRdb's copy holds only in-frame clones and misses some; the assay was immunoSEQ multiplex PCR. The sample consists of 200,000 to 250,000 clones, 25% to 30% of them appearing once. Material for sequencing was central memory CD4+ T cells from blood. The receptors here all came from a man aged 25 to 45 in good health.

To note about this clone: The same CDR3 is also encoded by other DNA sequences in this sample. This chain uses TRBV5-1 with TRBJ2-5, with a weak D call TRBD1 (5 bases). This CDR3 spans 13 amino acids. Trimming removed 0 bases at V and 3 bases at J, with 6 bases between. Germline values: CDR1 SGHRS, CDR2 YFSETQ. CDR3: CASSLGQKETQYF. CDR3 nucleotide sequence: TGCGCCAGCAGCTTGGGACAGAAAGAGACCCAGTACTTC.

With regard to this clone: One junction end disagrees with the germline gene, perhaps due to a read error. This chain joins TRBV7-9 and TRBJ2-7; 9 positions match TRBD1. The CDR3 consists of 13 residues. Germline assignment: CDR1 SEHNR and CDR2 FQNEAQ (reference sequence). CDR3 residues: CASSVLTGGELNF. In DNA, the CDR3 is TGTGCCAGCAGCGTATTGACAGGGGGGGAGCTGAACTTC. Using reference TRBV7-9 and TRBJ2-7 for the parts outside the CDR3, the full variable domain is DTGVSQNPRHKITKRGQNVTFRCDPISEHNRLYWYRQTLGQGPEFLTYFQNEAQLEKSRLLSDRFSAERPKGSFSTLEIQRTEQGDSAMYLCASSVLTGGELNFGPGTRLTVT.

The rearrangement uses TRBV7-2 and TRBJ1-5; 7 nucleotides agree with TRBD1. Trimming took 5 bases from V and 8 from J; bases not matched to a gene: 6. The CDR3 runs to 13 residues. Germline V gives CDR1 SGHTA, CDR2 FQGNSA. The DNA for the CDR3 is TGTGCCAGCAGCCGGGGACAGCCCGAGCCCCAGCATTTT. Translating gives CASSRGQPEPQHF.

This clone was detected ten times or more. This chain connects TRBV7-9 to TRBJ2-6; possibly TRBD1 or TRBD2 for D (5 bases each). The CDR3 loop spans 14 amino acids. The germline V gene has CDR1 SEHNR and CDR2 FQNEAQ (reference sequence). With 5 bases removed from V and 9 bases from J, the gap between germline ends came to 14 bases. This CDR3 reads CASSPRDGLNVLTF. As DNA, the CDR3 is TGTGCCAGCAGCCCCCGGGACGGCCTCAACGTCCTGACTTTC.

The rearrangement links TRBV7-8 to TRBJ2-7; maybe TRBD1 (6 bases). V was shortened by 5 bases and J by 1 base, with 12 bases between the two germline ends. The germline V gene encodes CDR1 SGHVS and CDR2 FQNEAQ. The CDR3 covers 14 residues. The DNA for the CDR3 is TGTGCCAGCAGCGGACACACAGGGTCCTACGAGCAGTACTTC. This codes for CASSGHTGSYEQYF.

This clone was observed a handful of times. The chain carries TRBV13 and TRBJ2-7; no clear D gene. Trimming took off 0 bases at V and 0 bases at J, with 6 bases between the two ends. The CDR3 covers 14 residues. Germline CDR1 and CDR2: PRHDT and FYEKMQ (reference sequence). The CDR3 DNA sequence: TGTGCCAGCAGCTTAGGGGCCTACTCCTACGAGCAGTACTTC. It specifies CASSLGAYSYEQYF. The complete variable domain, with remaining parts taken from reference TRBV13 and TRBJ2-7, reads AAGVIQSPRHLIKEKRETATLKCYPIPRHDTVYWYQQGPGQDPQFLISFYEKMQSDKGSIPDRFSAQQFSDYHSELNMSSLELGDSALYFCASSLGAYSYEQYFGPGTRLTVT.

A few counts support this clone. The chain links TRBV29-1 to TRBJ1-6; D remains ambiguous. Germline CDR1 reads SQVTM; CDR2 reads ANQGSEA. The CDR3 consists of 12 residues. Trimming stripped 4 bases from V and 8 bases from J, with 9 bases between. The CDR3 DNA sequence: TGCAGCGTTGGAAGCCCGGATTCACCCCTCCACTTT. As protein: CSVGSPDSPLHF.

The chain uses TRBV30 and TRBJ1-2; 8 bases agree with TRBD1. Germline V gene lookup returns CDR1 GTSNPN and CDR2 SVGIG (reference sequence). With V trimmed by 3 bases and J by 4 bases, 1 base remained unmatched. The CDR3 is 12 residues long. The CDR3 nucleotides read TGTGCCTGGAGCGGACAGGGCTATGGCTACACCTTC. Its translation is CAWSGQGYGYTF.

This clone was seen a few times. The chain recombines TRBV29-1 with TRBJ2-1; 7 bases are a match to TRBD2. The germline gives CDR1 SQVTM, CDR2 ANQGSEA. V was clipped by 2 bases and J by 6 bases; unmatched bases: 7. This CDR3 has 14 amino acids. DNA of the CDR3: TGCAGCGTTGAACCGGTTGCGGGAGTCAATGAGCAGTTCTTC. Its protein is CSVEPVAGVNEQFF.

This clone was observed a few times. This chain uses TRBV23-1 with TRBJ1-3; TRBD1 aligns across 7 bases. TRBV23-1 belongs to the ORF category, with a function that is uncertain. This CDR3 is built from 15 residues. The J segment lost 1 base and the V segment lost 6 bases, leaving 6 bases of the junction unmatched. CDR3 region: CASSTGAKSGNTIYF. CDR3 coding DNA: TGCGCCAGCAGCACAGGGGCTAAGTCTGGAAACACCATATATTTT.

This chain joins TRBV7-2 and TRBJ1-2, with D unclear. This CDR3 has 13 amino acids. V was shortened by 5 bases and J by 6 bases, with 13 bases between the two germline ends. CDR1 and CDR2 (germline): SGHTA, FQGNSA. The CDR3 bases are TGTGCCAGCAGCCACGGGAGGGTGGATGGCTACACCTTC. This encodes CASSHGRVDGYTF.

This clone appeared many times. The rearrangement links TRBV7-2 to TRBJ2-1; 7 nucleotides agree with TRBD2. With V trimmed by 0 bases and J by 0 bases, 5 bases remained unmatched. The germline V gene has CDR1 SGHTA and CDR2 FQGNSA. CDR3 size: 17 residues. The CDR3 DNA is TGTGCCAGCAGCTTAGCGCTAGCGGCCAGCTCCTACAATGAGCAGTTCTTC. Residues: CASSLALAASSYNEQFF.

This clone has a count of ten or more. The CDR3 nucleotides read TGTGCCAGCAGCTCGGGACTTTCCAAGAACACTGAAGCTTTCTTT. It yields the protein CASSSGLSKNTEAFF. This rearrangement joins TRBV7-2 to TRBJ1-1; tentatively, D is TRBD1 (5 bases). Germline V CDR1 and CDR2: SGHTA, FQGNSA. This CDR3 spans 15 amino acids. Trimming took 4 bases from V and 1 from J, leaving 13 bases between them.

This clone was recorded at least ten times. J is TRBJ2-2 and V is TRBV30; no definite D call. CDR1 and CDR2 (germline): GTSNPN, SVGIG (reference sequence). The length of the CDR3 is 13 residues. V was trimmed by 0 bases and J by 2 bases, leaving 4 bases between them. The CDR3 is CAWSVTNTGELFF. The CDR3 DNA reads TGTGCCTGGAGTGTTACCAACACCGGGGAGCTGTTTTTT.

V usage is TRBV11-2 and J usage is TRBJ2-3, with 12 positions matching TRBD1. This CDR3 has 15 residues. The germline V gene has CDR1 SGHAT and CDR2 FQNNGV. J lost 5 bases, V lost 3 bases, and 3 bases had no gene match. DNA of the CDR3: TGTGCCAGCAGCTTTGGGACAGGGGGCATAGATACGCAGTATTTT. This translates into CASSFGTGGIDTQYF.

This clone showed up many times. CDR3 DNA: TGTGCCAGCAGCTGGAATCTAGCGGCGAGCTCCTACGAGCAGTACTTC. Its protein product is CASSWNLAASSYEQYF. The rearrangement joins TRBV5-6 to TRBJ2-7, with 7 positions matching TRBD2. Unmatched junction bases numbered 9, after V lost 3 bases and J lost 0 bases. CDR1 and CDR2 from the germline V gene are SGHDT and YYEEEE. This CDR3 is built from 16 residues.

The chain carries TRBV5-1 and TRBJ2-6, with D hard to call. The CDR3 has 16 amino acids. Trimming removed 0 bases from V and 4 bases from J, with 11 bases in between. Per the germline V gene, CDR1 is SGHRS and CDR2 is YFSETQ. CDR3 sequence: CASSLEGASGANVLTF. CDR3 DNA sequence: TGCGCCAGCAGCTTGGAGGGCGCCTCCGGGGCCAACGTCCTGACTTTC.

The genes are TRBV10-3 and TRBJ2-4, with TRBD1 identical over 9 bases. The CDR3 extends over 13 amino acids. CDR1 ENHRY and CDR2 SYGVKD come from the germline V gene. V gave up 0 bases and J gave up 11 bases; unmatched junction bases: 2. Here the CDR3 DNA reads TGTGCCATCAGTGAGTCGAACAGGGGGCTTCAGTACTTC. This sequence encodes CAISESNRGLQYF.

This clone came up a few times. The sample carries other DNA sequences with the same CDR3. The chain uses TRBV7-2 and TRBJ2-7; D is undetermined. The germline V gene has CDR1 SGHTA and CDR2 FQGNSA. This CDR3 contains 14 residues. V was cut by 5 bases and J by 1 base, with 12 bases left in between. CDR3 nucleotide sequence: TGTGCCAGCAGCCCCGTGGGCGGATCCTACGAGCAGTACTTC. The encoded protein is CASSPVGGSYEQYF.